This T cell receptor beta chain was sequenced during a study of blood T cell repertoires in COVID-19. Overall study: Samples taken during acute and convalescent COVID-19 were collected in the United States, Italy and Spain. T cells, B-cell-depleted T cells, or PBMCs supplied cDNA or gDNA.

V was cut by 1 base and J by 0 bases, with 11 bases left in between. Germline CDR1 SEHNR, CDR2 FQNEAQ (reference sequence). There are 16 residues in the CDR3. In the authors' methods: Amplification from reference gene primers served as the basis for estimated nucleated cell counts. Some clones are missing from TCRdb's copy, which holds only in-frame ones; the method was immunoSEQ multiplex PCR. That table gives V, J and clone size, and the DNA gave D and trimming. The table lists 470,000 or so clones, approximately 90% of them singletons. This TCR was sampled from a woman in her 30s with acute or convalescent COVID-19. The sample comprised peripheral blood. V gene TRBV7-9 combines with J gene TRBJ2-3, with D possibly being TRBD2 (5 bases). The CDR3 loop is CASSLDSGSSTDTQYF. For the CDR3, the DNA is TGTGCCAGCAGCTTAGACAGCGGATCTAGCACAGATACGCAGTATTTT.